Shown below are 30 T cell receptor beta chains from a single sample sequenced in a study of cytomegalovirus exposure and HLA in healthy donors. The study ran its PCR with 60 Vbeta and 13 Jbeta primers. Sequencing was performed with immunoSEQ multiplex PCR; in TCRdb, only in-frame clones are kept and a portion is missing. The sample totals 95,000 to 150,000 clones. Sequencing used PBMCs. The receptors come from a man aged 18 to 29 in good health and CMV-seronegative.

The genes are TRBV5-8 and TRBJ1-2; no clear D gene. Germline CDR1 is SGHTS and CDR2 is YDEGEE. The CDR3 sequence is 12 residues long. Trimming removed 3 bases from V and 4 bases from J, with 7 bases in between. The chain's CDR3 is CASSSYGYGYTF. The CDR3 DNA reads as TGTGCCAGCAGCTCATACGGCTATGGCTACACCTTC.

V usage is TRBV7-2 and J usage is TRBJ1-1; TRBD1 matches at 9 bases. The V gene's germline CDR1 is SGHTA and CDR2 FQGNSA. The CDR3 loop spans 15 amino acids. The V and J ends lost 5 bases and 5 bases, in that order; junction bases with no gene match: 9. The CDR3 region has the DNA TGTGCCAGCAGCCTGGAGGGACAGGGCTTGACTGAAGCTTTCTTT. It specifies CASSLEGQGLTEAFF.

The DNA for the CDR3 is TGTGCCAGCAGCCCCGGGACCGGGGGTGAAAAACTGTTTTTT. The encoded protein is CASSPGTGGEKLFF. This chain connects TRBV6-5 to TRBJ1-4; tentatively, D is TRBD1 (5 bases). The CDR3 length is 14 residues. Germline V gene sequence: CDR1 MNHEY, CDR2 SVGAGI. Trimming cost V 6 bases and J 7 bases, with 15 bases left between them.

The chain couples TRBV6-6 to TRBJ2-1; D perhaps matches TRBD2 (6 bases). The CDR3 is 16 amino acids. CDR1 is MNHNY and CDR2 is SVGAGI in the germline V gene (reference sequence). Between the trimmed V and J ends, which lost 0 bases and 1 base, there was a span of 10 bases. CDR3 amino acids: CASSYSIGGSYNEQFF. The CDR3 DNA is TGTGCCAGCAGTTACTCGATCGGGGGTTCCTACAATGAGCAGTTCTTC.

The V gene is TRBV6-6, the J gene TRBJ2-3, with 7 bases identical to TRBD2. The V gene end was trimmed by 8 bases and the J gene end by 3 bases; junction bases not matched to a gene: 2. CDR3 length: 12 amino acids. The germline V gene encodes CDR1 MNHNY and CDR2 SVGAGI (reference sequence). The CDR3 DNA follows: TGTGCCAGCCGAGCGGGGACAGATACGCAGTATTTT. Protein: CASRAGTDTQYF.

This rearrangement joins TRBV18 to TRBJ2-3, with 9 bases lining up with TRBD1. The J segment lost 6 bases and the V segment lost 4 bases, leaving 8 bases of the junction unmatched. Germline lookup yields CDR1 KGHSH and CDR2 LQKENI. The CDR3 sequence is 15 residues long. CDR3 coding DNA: TGTGCCAGCTCACGTCCCGGGACAGGGATGGATACGCAGTATTTT. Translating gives CASSRPGTGMDTQYF.

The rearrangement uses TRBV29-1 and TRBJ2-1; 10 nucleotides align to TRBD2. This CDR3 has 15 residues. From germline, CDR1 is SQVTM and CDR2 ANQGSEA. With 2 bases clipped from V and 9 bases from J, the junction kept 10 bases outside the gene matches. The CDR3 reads CSVERRASGRGEQFF. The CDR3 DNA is TGCAGCGTTGAACGGCGTGCTAGCGGGAGAGGTGAGCAGTTCTTC.

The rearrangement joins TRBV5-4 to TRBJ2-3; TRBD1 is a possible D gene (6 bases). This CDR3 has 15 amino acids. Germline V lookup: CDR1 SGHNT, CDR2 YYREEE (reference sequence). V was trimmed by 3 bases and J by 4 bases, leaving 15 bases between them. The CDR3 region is CASSYSQGQADTQYF. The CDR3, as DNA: TGTGCCAGCAGCTACTCCCAGGGGCAGGCAGATACGCAGTATTTT.

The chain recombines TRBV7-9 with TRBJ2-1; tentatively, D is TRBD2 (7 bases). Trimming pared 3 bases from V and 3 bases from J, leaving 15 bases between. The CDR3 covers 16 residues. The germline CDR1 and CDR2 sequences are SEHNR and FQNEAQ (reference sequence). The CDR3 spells CASSFWGGLSYNEQFF. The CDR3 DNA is TGTGCCAGCAGCTTCTGGGGGGGGCTTAGCTACAATGAGCAGTTCTTC.

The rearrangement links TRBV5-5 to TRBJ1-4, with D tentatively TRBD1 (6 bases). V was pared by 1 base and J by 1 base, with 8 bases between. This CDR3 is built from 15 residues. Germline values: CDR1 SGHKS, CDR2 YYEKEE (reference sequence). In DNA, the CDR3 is TGTGCCAGCAGCTTGCGGACAGTAACTAATGAAAAACTGTTTTTT. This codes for CASSLRTVTNEKLFF.

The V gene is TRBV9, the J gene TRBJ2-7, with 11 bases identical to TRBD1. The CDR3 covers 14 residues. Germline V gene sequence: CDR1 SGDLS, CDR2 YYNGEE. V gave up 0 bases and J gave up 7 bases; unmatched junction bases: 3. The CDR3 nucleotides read TGTGCCAGCAGCGTAGCGGGGGACAGGGGGGAGCAGTACTTC. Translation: CASSVAGDRGEQYF.

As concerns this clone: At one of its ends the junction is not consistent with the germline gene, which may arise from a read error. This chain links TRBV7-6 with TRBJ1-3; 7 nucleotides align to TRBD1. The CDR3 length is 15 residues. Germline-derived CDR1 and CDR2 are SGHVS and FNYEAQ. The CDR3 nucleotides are TGTGCCGGCAGTCAAAGAGGGGACAGAGGAAACACCATATATTTT. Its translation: CAGSQRGDRGNTIYF.

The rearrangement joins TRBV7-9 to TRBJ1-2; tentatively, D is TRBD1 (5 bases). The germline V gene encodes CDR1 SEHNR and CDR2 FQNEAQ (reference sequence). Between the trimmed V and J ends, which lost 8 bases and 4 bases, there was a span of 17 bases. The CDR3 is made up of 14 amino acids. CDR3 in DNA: TGTGCCAGCGGCGCCGCGGGGGTAACCTATGGCTACACCTTC. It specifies CASGAAGVTYGYTF.

This CDR3 reads CASSKGREPDTQYF. In DNA form, the CDR3 reads TGCGCCAGCAGCAAGGGGCGGGAGCCAGATACGCAGTATTTT. The gene calls are TRBV10-2 and TRBJ2-3; 7 nucleotides align to TRBD2. Germline values: CDR1 WSHSY, CDR2 SAAADI. The CDR3 extends over 14 amino acids. The V and J ends lost 6 bases and 4 bases, in that order; junction bases with no gene match: 7.

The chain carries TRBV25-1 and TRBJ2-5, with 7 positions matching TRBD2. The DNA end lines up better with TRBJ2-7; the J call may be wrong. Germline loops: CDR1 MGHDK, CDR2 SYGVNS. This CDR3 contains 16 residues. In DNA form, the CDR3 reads TGTGCCAGCAGTGACCCCGGGAGGAGGGGTTCCTACGAGCAGTACTTC. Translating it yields CASSDPGRRGSYEQYF.

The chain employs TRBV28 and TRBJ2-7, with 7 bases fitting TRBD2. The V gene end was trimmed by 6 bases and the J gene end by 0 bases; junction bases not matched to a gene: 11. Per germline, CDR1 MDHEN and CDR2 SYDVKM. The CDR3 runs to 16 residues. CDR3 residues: CASRSVGRGSSYEQYF. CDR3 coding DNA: TGTGCCAGCAGATCAGTTGGGAGGGGTAGCTCCTACGAGCAGTACTTC. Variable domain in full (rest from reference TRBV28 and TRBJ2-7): DVKVTQSSRYLVKRTGEKVFLECVQDMDHENMFWYRQDPGLGLRLIYFSYDVKMKEKGDIPEGYSVSREKKERFSLILESASTNQTSMYLCASRSVGRGSSYEQYFGPGTRLTVT.

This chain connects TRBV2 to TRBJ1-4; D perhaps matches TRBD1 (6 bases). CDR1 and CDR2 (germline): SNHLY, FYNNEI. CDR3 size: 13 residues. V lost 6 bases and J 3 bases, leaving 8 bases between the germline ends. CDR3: CASRGQPNEKLFF. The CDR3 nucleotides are TGTGCCAGCAGAGGACAGCCTAATGAAAAACTGTTTTTT.

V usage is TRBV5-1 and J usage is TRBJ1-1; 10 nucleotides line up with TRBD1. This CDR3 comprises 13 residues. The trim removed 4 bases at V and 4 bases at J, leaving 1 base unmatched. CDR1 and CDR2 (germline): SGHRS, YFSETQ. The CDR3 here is CASSGQGGTEAFF. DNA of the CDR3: TGCGCCAGCAGCGGACAGGGGGGCACTGAAGCTTTCTTT.

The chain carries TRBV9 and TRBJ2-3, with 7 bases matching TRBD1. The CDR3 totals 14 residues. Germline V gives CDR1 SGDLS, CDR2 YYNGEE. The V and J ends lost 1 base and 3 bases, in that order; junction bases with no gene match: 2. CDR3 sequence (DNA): TGTGCCAGCAGCGTAATGACAGGGACAGATACGCAGTATTTT. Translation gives CASSVMTGTDTQYF.

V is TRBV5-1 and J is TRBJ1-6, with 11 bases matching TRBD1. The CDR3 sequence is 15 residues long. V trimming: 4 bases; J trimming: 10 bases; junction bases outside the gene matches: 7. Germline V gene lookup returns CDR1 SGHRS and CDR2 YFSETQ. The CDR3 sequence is CASSNGTGGRSPLHF. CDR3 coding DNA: TGCGCCAGCAGCAACGGGACAGGGGGGAGGTCACCCCTCCACTTT. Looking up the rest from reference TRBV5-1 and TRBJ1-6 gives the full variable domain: KAGVTQTPRYLIKTRGQQVTLSCSPISGHRSVSWYQQTPGQGLQFLFEYFSETQRNKGNFPGRFSGRQFSNSRSEMNVSTLELGDSALYLCASSNGTGGRSPLHFGNGTRLTVT.

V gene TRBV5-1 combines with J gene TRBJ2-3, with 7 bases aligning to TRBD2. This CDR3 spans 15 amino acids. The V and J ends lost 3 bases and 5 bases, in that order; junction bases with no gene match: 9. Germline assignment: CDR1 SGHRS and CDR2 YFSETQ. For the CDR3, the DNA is TGCGCCAGCAGCTCTGAAGCGGGGAGAAGAGATACGCAGTATTTT. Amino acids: CASSSEAGRRDTQYF.

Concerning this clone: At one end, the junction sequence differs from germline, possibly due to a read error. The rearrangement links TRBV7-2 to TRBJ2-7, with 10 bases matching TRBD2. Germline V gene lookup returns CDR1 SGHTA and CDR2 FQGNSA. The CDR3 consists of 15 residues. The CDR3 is CAGSLWTSGTYEQYF. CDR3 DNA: TGTGCCGGCAGCTTATGGACTAGCGGAACCTACGAGCAGTACTTC.

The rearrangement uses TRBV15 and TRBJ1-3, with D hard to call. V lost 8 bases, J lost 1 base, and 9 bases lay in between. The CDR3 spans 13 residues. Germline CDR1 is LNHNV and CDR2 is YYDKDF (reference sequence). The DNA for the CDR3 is TGTGCCACCCGAGGAGAGTCTGGAAACACCATATATTTT. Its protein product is CATRGESGNTIYF.

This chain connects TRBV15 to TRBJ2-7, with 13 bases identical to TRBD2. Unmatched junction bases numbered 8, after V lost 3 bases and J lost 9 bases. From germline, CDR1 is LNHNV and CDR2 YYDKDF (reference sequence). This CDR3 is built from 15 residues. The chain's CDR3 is CATSSRTSGSSGQYF. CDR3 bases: TGTGCCACCAGCAGCAGGACTAGCGGGAGTTCAGGGCAGTACTTC.

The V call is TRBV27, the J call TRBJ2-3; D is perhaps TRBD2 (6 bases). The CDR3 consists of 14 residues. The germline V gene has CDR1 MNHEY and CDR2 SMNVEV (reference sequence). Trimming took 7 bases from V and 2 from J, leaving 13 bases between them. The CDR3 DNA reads TGTGCCAGCACCCCGCGGGGAGCCACAGATACGCAGTATTTT. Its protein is CASTPRGATDTQYF.

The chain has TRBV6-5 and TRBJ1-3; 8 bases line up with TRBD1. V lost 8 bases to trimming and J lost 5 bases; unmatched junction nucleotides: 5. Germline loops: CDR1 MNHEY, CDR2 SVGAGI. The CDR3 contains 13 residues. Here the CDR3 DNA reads TGTGCCAGCCGCCGGACAGGGCGAAACACCATATATTTT. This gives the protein CASRRTGRNTIYF.

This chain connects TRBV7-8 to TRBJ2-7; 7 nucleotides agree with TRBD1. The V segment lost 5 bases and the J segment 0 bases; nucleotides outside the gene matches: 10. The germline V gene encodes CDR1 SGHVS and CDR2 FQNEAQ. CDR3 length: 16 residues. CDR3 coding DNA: TGTGCCAGCAGCCGAACACCACAGGGGAGCTCCTACGAGCAGTACTTC. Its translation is CASSRTPQGSSYEQYF.

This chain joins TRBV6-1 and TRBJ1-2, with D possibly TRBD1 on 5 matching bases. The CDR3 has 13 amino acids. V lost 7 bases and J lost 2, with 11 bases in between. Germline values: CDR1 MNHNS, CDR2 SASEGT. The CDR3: CASIPRENYGYTF. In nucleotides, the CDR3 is TGTGCCAGCATTCCCAGGGAAAACTATGGCTACACCTTC.

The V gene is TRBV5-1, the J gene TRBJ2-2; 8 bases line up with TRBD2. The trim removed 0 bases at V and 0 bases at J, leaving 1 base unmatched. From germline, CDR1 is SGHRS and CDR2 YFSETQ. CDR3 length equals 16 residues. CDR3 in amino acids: CASSLVGGANTGELFF. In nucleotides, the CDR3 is TGCGCCAGCAGCTTGGTCGGGGGGGCGAACACCGGGGAGCTGTTTTTT.

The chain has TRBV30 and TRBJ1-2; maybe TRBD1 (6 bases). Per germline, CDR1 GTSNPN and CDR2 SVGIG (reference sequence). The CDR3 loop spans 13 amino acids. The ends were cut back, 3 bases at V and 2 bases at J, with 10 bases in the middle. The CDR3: CAWRGAMNYGYTF. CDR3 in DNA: TGTGCCTGGAGGGGGGCGATGAACTATGGCTACACCTTC. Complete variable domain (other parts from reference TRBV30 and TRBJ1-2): SQTIHQWPATLVQPVGSPLSLECTVEGTSNPNLYWYRQAAGRGLQLLFYSVGIGQISSEVPQNLSASRPQDRQFILSSKKLLLSDSGFYLCAWRGAMNYGYTFGSGTRLTVV.